The source of this TCR beta chain is a study of CD8 T cells in Susac syndrome. This clonotype was observed a few times. The study sequenced TCR beta in blood CD8+ and CD4+ T cells. Relapsing-remitting disease, either stable or active, was present in the treatment-naive patients who were the multiple sclerosis controls. Through negative isolation, CD4+ and CD8+ T cells were obtained, while TEMRA cells were enriched using FACS. Random-hexamer reverse transcription was applied to roughly 0.45 to 1 ug RNA. Amplification of TCR beta CDR3 by immunoSEQ multiplex PCR spanned 54 Vbeta and 13 Jbeta. MiXCR was run by TCRdb on the immunoSEQ multiplex PCR reads, yielding one entry per CDR3 protein. This table has approximately 170,000 distinct CDR3 sequences, approximately 94% appearing once. This CDR3 contains 13 residues. The V and J ends lost 3 bases and 5 bases respectively, with 8 bases between them.

Specimen: CD4+ T cells from PBMCs. V and J are TRBV12-3 or TRBV12-4 and TRBJ1-5; D is ambiguous. The sequence derives from a human donor with multiple sclerosis. CDR3 nucleotide sequence: TGTGCCAGCAGTTTGTCAGGTTATCAGCCCCAGCATTTT. Protein sequence: CASSLSGYQPQHF.